Presented here are 20 T cell receptor beta chains from one specimen sequenced in a study of radiotherapy plus CTLA-4 blockade in lung cancer. Method: immunoSEQ multiplex PCR; TCRdb's copy keeps in-frame clones and lacks some. The data show around 100,000 clones, 81% seen once. The material was peripheral blood, obtained from a patient treated with radiotherapy plus ipilimumab. These receptors were obtained from a human donor with non-small cell lung cancer that progressed on radiotherapy plus ipilimumab. Some clones in this sample may be carry-over from other donors' samples.

This clone is a singleton in its sample. J is TRBJ1-1 and V is TRBV5-5; 7 bases map to TRBD1. The germline V gene encodes CDR1 SGHKS and CDR2 YYEKEE (reference sequence). The CDR3 is 14 amino acids. The V and J ends lost 0 bases and 5 bases, in that order; junction bases with no gene match: 4. CDR3 sequence: CASSLAGGLTEAFF. DNA for the CDR3: TGTGCCAGCAGCTTGGCAGGGGGGTTGACTGAAGCTTTCTTT.

The rearrangement uses TRBV7-3 and TRBJ2-5; 8 nucleotides match TRBD1. Trimming took 6 bases from V and 2 from J; bases not matched to a gene: 5. The germline V gene encodes CDR1 SGHTA and CDR2 FQGTGA. CDR3 length: 14 amino acids. The CDR3 nucleotides are TGTGCCAGCAGTCAGGGACAGGAGCAAGAGACCCAGTACTTC. Protein product: CASSQGQEQETQYF.

The chain combines TRBV5-1 with TRBJ2-1; D not resolved. Germline V gene data show CDR1 as SGHRS and CDR2 as YFSETQ. The CDR3 consists of 13 residues. V was cut by 0 bases and J by 1 base, with 2 bases left in between. The CDR3, as DNA: TGCGCCAGCAGCTTGGCTTCCTACAATGAGCAGTTCTTC. This codes for CASSLASYNEQFF.

The chain has TRBV18 and TRBJ2-7; D remains unclear. The germline CDR1 and CDR2 sequences are KGHSH and LQKENI. The CDR3 has 13 amino acids. V was clipped by 0 bases and J by 12 bases, with 15 bases between them. DNA for the CDR3: TGTGCCAGCTCACCACCGGATGCGGTATCCCCGTACTTC. This gives the protein CASSPPDAVSPYF.

The CDR3 DNA sequence: TGTGCCAGTAATGAGGGAGGCGGCACTGAAGCTTTCTTT. Amino acids: CASNEGGGTEAFF. V gene TRBV19 combines with J gene TRBJ1-1; D remains ambiguous. Trimming left V 7 bases short and J 4 bases short, with 13 bases between. This CDR3 contains 13 residues. The germline CDR1 and CDR2 sequences are LNHDA and SQIVND (reference sequence).

V usage is TRBV10-3 and J usage is TRBJ1-1; D gene unclear. The CDR3 has 15 amino acids. CDR1 is ENHRY, CDR2 SYGVKD, per germline. V shed 3 bases and J shed 1 base, with 12 bases lying between them. The CDR3 is CAISDFSRRNTEAFF. In DNA, the CDR3 is TGTGCCATCAGTGATTTCTCTCGAAGGAACACTGAAGCTTTCTTT.

The chain recombines TRBV6-1 with TRBJ1-1; 10 bases fit TRBD1. Trimming cost V 5 bases and J 2 bases; bases outside gene matches: 5. The germline CDR1 and CDR2 sequences are MNHNS and SASEGT. The length of the CDR3 is 15 residues. The CDR3 region is CASSQRTGGNTEAFF. The CDR3, as DNA: TGTGCCAGCAGTCAACGGACAGGGGGTAACACTGAAGCTTTCTTT.

The chain uses TRBV29-1 and TRBJ1-2, with 9 bases aligning to TRBD1. The CDR3 consists of 12 residues. Unmatched junction bases numbered 7, after V lost 7 bases and J lost 7 bases. The germline gives CDR1 SQVTM, CDR2 ANQGSEA. The CDR3 spells CSAWDREGGYTF. The CDR3 region has the DNA TGCAGCGCCTGGGACAGGGAGGGTGGCTACACCTTC.

A remark on this clone: An end of the junction differs from the germline gene, which may be a read error. The CDR3 sequence is CSVRGAGELFF. In DNA form, the CDR3 reads TGCAGCGTTCGGGGGGCCGGAGAGCTGTTTTTT. The chain uses TRBV29-1 and TRBJ2-2; weak D call: TRBD2 (7 bases). The germline V gene has CDR1 SQVTM and CDR2 ANQGSEA. The CDR3 runs to 11 residues.

As concerns this clone: This CDR3 is also generated by other DNA sequences in the sample. The rearrangement uses TRBV5-1 and TRBJ1-6; weak D call: TRBD1 (5 bases). The CDR3 has 17 amino acids. V gave up 0 bases and J gave up 6 bases, with 16 bases separating them. Germline V gives CDR1 SGHRS, CDR2 YFSETQ. In DNA, the CDR3 is TGCGCCAGCAGCTTGGCTACCGGGACGCCACCTAATTCACCCCTCCACTTT. Translating it yields CASSLATGTPPNSPLHF.

V gene TRBV11-2 combines with J gene TRBJ2-1; 8 nucleotides match TRBD1. CDR1 and CDR2 (germline): SGHAT, FQNNGV. Losses at the gene ends were 5 bases for V and 9 bases for J; bases not matched to a gene: 6. The CDR3 is 13 residues long. The CDR3 sequence: CASSPGTGGEQFF. DNA for the CDR3: TGTGCCAGCAGCCCCGGAACAGGGGGTGAGCAGTTCTTC.

The V gene is TRBV29-1, the J gene TRBJ2-5; 10 bases map to TRBD1. The CDR3 has 14 residues. Trimming took 1 base from V and 4 from J; bases not matched to a gene: 3. Germline values: CDR1 SQVTM, CDR2 ANQGSEA. CDR3 DNA sequence: TGCAGCGTTGAAGGACAGGGGGCGGGAGAGACCCAGTACTTC. Amino acid sequence: CSVEGQGAGETQYF.

The V call is TRBV7-8, the J call TRBJ2-1, with TRBD2 matching 10 bases. The V segment lost 2 bases and the J segment 6 bases; nucleotides outside the gene matches: 4. CDR3 length: 15 residues. The germline V gene encodes CDR1 SGHVS and CDR2 FQNEAQ. The DNA of the CDR3 is TGTGCCAGCAGCTTAAGCGGGGGGGCCTTCAATGAGCAGTTCTTC. This gives the protein CASSLSGGAFNEQFF. The whole variable domain, filled in from reference TRBV7-8 and TRBJ2-1, reads GAGVSQSPRYKVAKRGQDVALRCDPISGHVSLFWYQQALGQGPEFLTYFQNEAQLDKSGLPSDRFFAERPEGSVSTLKIQRTQQEDSAVYLCASSLSGGAFNEQFFGPGTRLTVL.

V usage is TRBV4-3 and J usage is TRBJ2-3; D is uncertain. This CDR3 is built from 14 residues. Trimming pared 2 bases from V and 6 bases from J, leaving 12 bases between. Germline assignment: CDR1 LGHNA and CDR2 YSLEER. The CDR3 DNA reads as TGCGCCAGCAGCCAACGCCAAATTCAGGATACGCAGTATTTT. Translated, it gives CASSQRQIQDTQYF.

The chain is built from TRBV5-6 and TRBJ1-4; 9 bases align to TRBD1. V dropped 4 bases and J dropped 7; count of bases not matched to a gene: 5. The CDR3 runs 14 residues. Germline CDR1 reads SGHDT; CDR2 reads YYEEEE. CDR3 loop: CASSKPGQGEKLFF. In DNA form, the CDR3 reads TGTGCCAGCAGCAAACCGGGACAGGGTGAAAAACTGTTTTTT.

The V call is TRBV4-3, the J call TRBJ2-3, with D possibly being TRBD2 (6 bases). The V end was cut by 4 bases, the J end by 3 bases, with 14 bases between. Germline CDR1 is LGHNA and CDR2 is YSLEER. CDR3 size: 15 residues. The CDR3 nucleotides are TGCGCCAGCAGCCCTGGGACTCATAGAACAGATACGCAGTATTTT. This encodes CASSPGTHRTDTQYF.

This clone was counted once. The genes are TRBV19 and TRBJ2-3; 14 nucleotides line up with TRBD2. The CDR3 covers 18 residues. Germline-derived CDR1 and CDR2 are LNHDA and SQIVND (reference sequence). V shed 6 bases, J shed 4 bases, and the junction held 12 bases outside the gene matches. CDR3 loop: CASSETSGGGAISDTQYF. CDR3 DNA: TGTGCCAGTAGCGAGACTAGCGGGGGGGGTGCGATCTCAGATACGCAGTATTTT.

J is TRBJ2-1 and V is TRBV6-1; D is unresolved. The CDR3 is 13 amino acids. Germline CDR1 MNHNS, CDR2 SASEGT. V dropped 7 bases and J dropped 0 bases, with 7 bases sitting between them. CDR3 DNA sequence: TGTGCCAGCACCCTAAACTCCTACAATGAGCAGTTCTTC. Protein sequence: CASTLNSYNEQFF.

This sequence joins TRBV30 and TRBJ1-1, with D perhaps TRBD1 (6 bases). The CDR3 loop spans 12 amino acids. The germline V gene has CDR1 GTSNPN and CDR2 SVGIG (reference sequence). Trimming took off 5 bases at V and 6 bases at J, with 13 bases between the two ends. CDR3 residues: CAWCRGIAEAFF. For the CDR3, the DNA is TGTGCCTGGTGCAGGGGAATTGCTGAAGCTTTCTTT.

For the CDR3, the DNA is TGTGCCAGCGGACAGGGGTTTTACTACGAGCAGTACTTC. This sequence encodes CASGQGFYYEQYF. This sequence joins TRBV9 and TRBJ2-7, with 9 bases matching TRBD1. Trimming at V came to 7 bases and at J to 3 bases, leaving 5 bases not matched to a gene. Looked up from germline, CDR1 is SGDLS and CDR2 is YYNGEE. The length of the CDR3 is 13 residues.